Listed below are T cell receptor beta chains from one sample, sequenced in a study of CD8+CD57+ T cells in acquired aplastic anemia. TCRdb called the reads again in MiXCR, with one record for every CDR3 protein. The sample has fewer than 200,000 distinct CDR3 sequences; 45% to 60% are singletons. Sequencing input: sorted CD4+, CD8+, or CD8+CD57+ T cells (not recorded which) from PBMCs. The receptors here all came from a human donor with aplastic anemia. The CDR3 runs from the conserved cysteine through the conserved F or W. D genes are given only for firm matches. For some rows the clone size is stated as once, few or many, or as a class when expanded; others skip it.

>TRBV5-1|many|TRBJ2-3|TRBD2
CASSLRAGGVTDTQYF
TGCGCCAGCAGCTTGAGGGCGGGGGGAGTCACAGATACGCAGTATTTT
>TRBV7-7|many|TRBJ2-3|TRBD1
CASSLRPHDRGRSTDTQYF
TGTGCCAGCAGCTTACGTCCCCACGACAGGGGCCGAAGCACAGATACGCAGTATTTT
>TRBV10-3|many|TRBJ2-4|NA
CAISESRDTKNIQYF
TGTGCCATCAGTGAGTCTAGGGACACTAAAAACATTCAGTACTTC
>TRBV15|NA|TRBJ2-7|NA
CATSRRPPRDEQYF
TGTGCCACCAGCAGACGCCCCCCCCGGGACGAGCAGTACTTC
>TRBV2|NA|TRBJ1-1|TRBD1
CASRTGDVSTEAFF
TGTGCCAGCAGGACAGGGGATGTTAGCACTGAAGCTTTCTTT
>TRBV24-1|NA|TRBJ2-3|TRBD2
CATSEYTSGGGTDTQYF
TGTGCCACCAGTGAATATACTAGCGGGGGTGGCACAGATACGCAGTATTTT
>TRBV5-1|NA|TRBJ2-2|TRBD2
CASSLLAGGPLTAGELFF
TGCGCCAGCAGCTTACTAGCGGGAGGGCCACTAACGGCCGGGGAGCTGTTTTTT
>TRBV4-2|NA|TRBJ1-5|TRBD1
CASSNGQGRDQPQHF
TGTGCCAGCAGCAACGGACAGGGGCGCGATCAGCCCCAGCATTTT
>TRBV2|NA|TRBJ1-1|NA
CASSGSGSAFF
TGTGCCAGCAGTGGGTCGGGGTCAGCTTTCTTT
>TRBV11-2|NA|TRBJ2-1|TRBD2
CASSYLVRGGGVIIEQFF
TGTGCCAGCAGCTACCTTGTGAGAGGCGGGGGGGTAATCATTGAGCAGTTCTTC
>TRBV20-1|NA|TRBJ2-7|TRBD1
CSAQWTGAYEQYF
TGCAGTGCTCAGTGGACAGGGGCTTACGAGCAGTACTTC
>TRBV7-2|once|TRBJ2-3|TRBD2
CATGGRSTDTQYF
TGTGCCACGGGGGGGCGAAGCACAGATACGCAGTATTTT
>TRBV2|NA|TRBJ1-1|NA
CASSAEGYTEAFF
TGTGCCAGCAGTGCCGAGGGGTACACTGAAGCTTTCTTT
>TRBV20-1|NA|TRBJ2-1|TRBD2
CSALGRESYNEQFF
TGCAGTGCTTTGGGGCGGGAGTCTTACAATGAGCAGTTCTTC
>TRBV2|NA|TRBJ2-7|TRBD1
CASRGQGVPYEQYF
TGTGCCAGCAGGGGACAGGGGGTCCCCTACGAGCAGTACTTC
>TRBV5-8|many|TRBJ1-6|TRBD1
CASSTGQGEYSPLHF
TGTGCCAGCAGCACAGGACAGGGGGAATATTCACCCCTCCACTTT
>TRBV6-5|many|TRBJ1-3|NA
CASSLGTGNTIYF
TGTGCCAGCAGTTTAGGGACTGGAAACACCATATATTTT
>TRBV10-3|NA|TRBJ1-2|TRBD1
CAISEAFPGQGRDGYTF
TGTGCCATCAGTGAGGCCTTCCCCGGACAGGGACGTGATGGCTACACCTTC
>TRBV29-1|NA|TRBJ2-7|TRBD1
CSVDSGQGGLEQYF
TGCAGCGTTGATTCGGGACAGGGAGGCCTCGAGCAGTACTTC
>TRBV20-1|NA|TRBJ2-7|NA
CSAIRVQSFGEQYF
TGCAGTGCTATAAGAGTACAGTCTTTTGGCGAGCAGTACTTC
>TRBV20-1|NA|TRBJ2-5|TRBD2
CSARQRTSGEWESLETQYF
TGCAGTGCTCGACAACGGACTAGCGGGGAGTGGGAGTCGTTAGAGACCCAGTACTTC
>TRBV10-3|few|TRBJ2-7|TRBD1
CASRQGDEQYF
TGTGCCAGTCGACAGGGGGACGAGCAGTACTTC
>TRBV4-1|many|TRBJ1-6|TRBD1
CASSRPGTGADSPLHF
TGCGCCAGCAGCCGCCCTGGGACAGGGGCAGATTCACCCCTCCACTTT
>TRBV5-1|NA|TRBJ2-5|TRBD2
CASAPGLAGEQETQYF
TGCGCCAGCGCCCCGGGACTAGCGGGGGAACAAGAGACCCAGTACTTC
>TRBV7-9|NA|TRBJ1-2|NA
CASSLDPLSKGYTF
TGTGCCAGCAGCTTAGACCCCTTGAGTAAGGGCTACACCTTC
>TRBV11-1|NA|TRBJ2-1|NA
CASSRRDWTYNEQFF
TGTGCCAGCAGTCGTCGGGACTGGACCTACAATGAGCAGTTCTTC
>TRBV19|many|TRBJ2-1|TRBD2
CASSMGLWGGGWEQFF
TGTGCCAGTAGTATGGGGCTGTGGGGGGGTGGTTGGGAGCAGTTCTTC
>TRBV5-1|once|TRBJ2-5|NA
CASSLGTTTQETQYF
TGCGCCAGCAGCTTGGGGACTACCACCCAAGAGACCCAGTACTTC
>TRBV10-3|NA|TRBJ2-7|TRBD2
CAITVLAGTGEQYF
TGTGCCATCACCGTTCTAGCGGGGACGGGCGAGCAGTACTTC
>TRBV24-1|many|TRBJ2-3|NA
CATSDLGGRRGLDTQYF
TGTGCCACCAGTGATTTAGGGGGGCGAAGGGGATTAGATACGCAGTATTTT
>TRBV10-3|many|TRBJ1-6|NA
CAISESGGYSSYNSPLHF
TGTGCCATCAGTGAGTCGGGCGGCTATAGCTCCTATAATTCACCCCTCCACTTT
>TRBV15|NA|TRBJ1-1|NA
CATSRGGTNTEAFF
TGTGCCACCAGCAGAGGGGGGACAAACACTGAAGCTTTCTTT
>TRBV19|many|TRBJ1-6|NA
CASYGGWPPLHF
TGTGCCAGTTATGGGGGTTGGCCACCCCTCCACTTT
>TRBV2|NA|TRBJ2-7|NA
CASKQGYEQYF
TGTGCCAGCAAACAGGGCTACGAGCAGTACTTC
>TRBV29-1|few|TRBJ1-5|NA
CSVAAGVGQPQHF
TGCAGCGTTGCCGCAGGGGTGGGGCAGCCCCAGCATTTT
>TRBV2|many|TRBJ1-1|TRBD1
CASSVRDRDTEAFF
TGTGCCAGCAGTGTCCGGGACAGGGATACTGAAGCTTTCTTT
>TRBV24-1|NA|TRBJ1-3|NA
CATSAGGNGNTIYF
TGTGCCACCAGTGCTGGGGGGAACGGAAACACCATATATTTT
>TRBV3-1|NA|TRBJ2-6|NA
CASSQGYRVPGANVLTF
TGTGCCAGCAGCCAAGGGTACAGGGTGCCTGGGGCCAACGTCCTGACTTTC
>TRBV19|NA|TRBJ2-6|TRBD1
CASTPRGRTGANVLTF
TGTGCCAGTACCCCGAGGGGGCGGACTGGGGCCAACGTCCTGACTTTC
>TRBV29-1|NA|TRBJ1-4|NA
CSVPQVKTATNEKLFF
TGCAGCGTACCTCAGGTTAAGACCGCAACTAATGAAAAACTGTTTTTT